What follows describes a single T cell receptor beta chain. The antigen this receptor binds is unknown. It has no much larger one-base neighbor in the sample; base qualities were not kept. Preparation of the library involved the immunoSEQ multiplex PCR assay. TCRdb re-hosts the immuneACCESS table, in-frame sequences only. Its copies lack some clones; in the studies checked, an unresolved V gene accounts for under half of them, and the cause for the rest is not known. For this sample the table gives 65,000 to 90,000 clones, of which about nine tenths were detected only once. 3% to 4% of the sample is taken by the ten largest. This specimen comes from a study of T cell changes during pregnancy in multiple sclerosis (dated by TCRdb to the late 2010s). Regarding the study in general: In women with multiple sclerosis, the researchers looked at how the T cell repertoire shifted as pregnancy progressed.

Trimming at the junction amounts to 1 base on V and 1 base on J, and the germline ends lie 9 bases apart. Reading the germline V gene gives CDR1 MNHNS and CDR2 SASEGT. From the cysteine through the phenylalanine, the CDR3 covers 15 amino acids. CDR3 DNA only is kept here, 45 bases in frame from base 1. The V and J genes are TRBV6-1 and TRBJ2-3, and perhaps TRBD2 as D gene, on 5 matching bases. The TCR originated in a female donor in good health, serving as a control in a pregnancy study. Some clones in this sample may be carry-over from other donors' samples. The starting material was PBMCs, obtained in the first trimester of pregnancy. The CDR3 region reads CASSEGSGGTDTQYF. In nucleotide form, the sequence is TGTGCCAGCAGTGAAGGGTCCGGGGGCACAGATACGCAGTATTTT.